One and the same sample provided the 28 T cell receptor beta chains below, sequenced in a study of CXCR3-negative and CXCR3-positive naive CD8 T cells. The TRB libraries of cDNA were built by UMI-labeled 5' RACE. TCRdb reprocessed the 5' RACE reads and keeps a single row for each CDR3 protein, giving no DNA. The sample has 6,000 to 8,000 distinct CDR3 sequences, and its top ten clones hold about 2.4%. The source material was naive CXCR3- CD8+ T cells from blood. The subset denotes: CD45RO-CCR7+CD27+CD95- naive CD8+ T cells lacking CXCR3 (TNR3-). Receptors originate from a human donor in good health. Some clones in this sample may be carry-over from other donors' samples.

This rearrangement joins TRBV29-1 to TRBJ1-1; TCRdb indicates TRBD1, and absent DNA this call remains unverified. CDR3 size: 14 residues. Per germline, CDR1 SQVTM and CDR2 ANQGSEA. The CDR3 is CSVSPGQGGTEAFF.

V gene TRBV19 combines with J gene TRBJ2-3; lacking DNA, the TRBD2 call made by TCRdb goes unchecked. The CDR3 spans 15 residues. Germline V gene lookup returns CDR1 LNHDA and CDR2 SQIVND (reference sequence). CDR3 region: CASRWGTGGADTQYF.

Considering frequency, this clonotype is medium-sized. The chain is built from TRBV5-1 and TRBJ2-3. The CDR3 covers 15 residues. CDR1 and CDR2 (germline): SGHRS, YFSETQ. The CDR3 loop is CASSLSVTSTDTQYF.

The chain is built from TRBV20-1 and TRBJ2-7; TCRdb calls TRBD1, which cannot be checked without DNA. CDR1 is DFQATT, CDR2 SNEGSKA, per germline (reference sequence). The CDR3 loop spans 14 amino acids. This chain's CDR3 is CSARGTGYGYEQYF.

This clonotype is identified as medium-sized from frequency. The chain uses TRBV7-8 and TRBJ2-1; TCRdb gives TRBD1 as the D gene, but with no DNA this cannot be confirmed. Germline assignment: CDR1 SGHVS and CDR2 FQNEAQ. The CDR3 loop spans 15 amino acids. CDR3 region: CASSLGGSGYNEQFF.

The CDR3 sequence: CASTNRDRTLYEQYF. The J gene is TRBJ2-7, the V gene TRBV2; the D gene TCRdb calls, TRBD1, cannot be checked with no DNA. Germline V gene sequence: CDR1 SNHLY, CDR2 FYNNEI. The CDR3 spans 15 residues.

CDR3 amino acids: CASSSTSGKETQYF. The genes are TRBV12-3 or TRBV12-4 and TRBJ2-5; there is no DNA to check the TCRdb D call of TRBD2. The CDR3 has 14 residues.

The CDR3 loop reads CASSRLAGYPKSTDTQYF. The chain joins TRBV4-1 to TRBJ2-3; TCRdb selects TRBD2, and the lack of DNA leaves this call unchecked. There are 18 residues in the CDR3. The germline V gene has CDR1 MGHRA and CDR2 YSYEKL.

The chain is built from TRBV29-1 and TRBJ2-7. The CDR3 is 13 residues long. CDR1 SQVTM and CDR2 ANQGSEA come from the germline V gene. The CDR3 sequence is CSVKDRQKPEQYF.

The CDR3 is CASSPTAPSTDTQYF. The chain recombines TRBV6-2 or TRBV6-3 with TRBJ2-3; lacking DNA, the TRBD1 call made by TCRdb goes unchecked. Germline V CDR1 and CDR2: MNHEY, SVGEGT. The length of the CDR3 is 15 residues.

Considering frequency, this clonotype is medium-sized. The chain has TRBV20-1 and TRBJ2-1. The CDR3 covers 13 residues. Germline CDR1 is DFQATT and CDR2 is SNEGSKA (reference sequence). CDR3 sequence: CSASEIGVNEQFF.

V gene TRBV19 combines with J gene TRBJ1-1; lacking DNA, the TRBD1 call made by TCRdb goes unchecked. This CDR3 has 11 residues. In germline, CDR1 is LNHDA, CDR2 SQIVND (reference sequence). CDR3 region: CASSPGPEAFF.

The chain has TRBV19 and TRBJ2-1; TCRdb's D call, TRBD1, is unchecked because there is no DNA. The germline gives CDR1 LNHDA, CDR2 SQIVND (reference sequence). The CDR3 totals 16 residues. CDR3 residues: CASSTRPGTGILEQFF.

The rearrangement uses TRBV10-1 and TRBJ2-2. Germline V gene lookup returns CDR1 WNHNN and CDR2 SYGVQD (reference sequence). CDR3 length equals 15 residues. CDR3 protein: CASSEYTLNTGELFF.

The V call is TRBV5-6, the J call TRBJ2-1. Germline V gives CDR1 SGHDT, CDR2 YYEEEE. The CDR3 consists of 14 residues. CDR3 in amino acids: CASSLDLSYNEQFF.

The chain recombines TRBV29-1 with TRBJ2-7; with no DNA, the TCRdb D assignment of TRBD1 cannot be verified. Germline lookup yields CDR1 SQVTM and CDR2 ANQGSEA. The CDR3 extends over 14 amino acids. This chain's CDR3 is CSVEAAGEGYEQYF.

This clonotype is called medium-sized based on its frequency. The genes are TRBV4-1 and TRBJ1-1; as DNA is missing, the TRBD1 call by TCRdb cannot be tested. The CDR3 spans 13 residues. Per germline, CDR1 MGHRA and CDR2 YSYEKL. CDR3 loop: CASSQEVRTGAFF.

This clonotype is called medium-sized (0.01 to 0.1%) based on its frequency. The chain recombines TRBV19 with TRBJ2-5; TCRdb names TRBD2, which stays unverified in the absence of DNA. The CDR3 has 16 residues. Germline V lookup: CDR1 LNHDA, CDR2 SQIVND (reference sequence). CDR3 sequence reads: CASSSFGLAGQETQYF.

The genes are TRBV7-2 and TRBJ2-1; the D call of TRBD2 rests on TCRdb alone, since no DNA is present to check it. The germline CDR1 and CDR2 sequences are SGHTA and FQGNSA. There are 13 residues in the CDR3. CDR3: CASSLAGGNEQFF.

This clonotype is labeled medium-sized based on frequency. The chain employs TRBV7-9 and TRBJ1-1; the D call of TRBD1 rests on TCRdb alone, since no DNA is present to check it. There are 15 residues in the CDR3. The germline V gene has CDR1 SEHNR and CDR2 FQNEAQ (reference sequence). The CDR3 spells CASSFPTSGDTEAFF. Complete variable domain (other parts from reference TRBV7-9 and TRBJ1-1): DTGVSQNPRHKITKRGQNVTFRCDPISEHNRLYWYRQTLGQGPEFLTYFQNEAQLEKSRLLSDRFSAERPKGSFSTLEIQRTEQGDSAMYLCASSFPTSGDTEAFFGQGTRLTVV.

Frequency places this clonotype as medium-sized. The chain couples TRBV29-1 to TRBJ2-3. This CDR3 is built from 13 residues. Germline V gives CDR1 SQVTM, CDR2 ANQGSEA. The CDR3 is CSVVGGSTDTQYF.

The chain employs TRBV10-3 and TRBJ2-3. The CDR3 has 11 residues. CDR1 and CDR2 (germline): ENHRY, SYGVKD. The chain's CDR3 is CAIRRDDTQYF.

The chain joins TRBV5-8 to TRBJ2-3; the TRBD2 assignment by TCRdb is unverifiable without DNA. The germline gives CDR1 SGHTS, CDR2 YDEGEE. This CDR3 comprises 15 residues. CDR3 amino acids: CASSLGTLNTDTQYF.

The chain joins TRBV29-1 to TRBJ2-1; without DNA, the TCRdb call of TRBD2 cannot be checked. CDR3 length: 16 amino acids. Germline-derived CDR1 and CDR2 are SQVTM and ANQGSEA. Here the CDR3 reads CSVPPGGTSGYNEQFF.

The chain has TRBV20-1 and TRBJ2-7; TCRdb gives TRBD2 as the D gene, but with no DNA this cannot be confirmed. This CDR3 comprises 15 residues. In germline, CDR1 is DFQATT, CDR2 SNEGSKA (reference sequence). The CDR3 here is CRPPRGLAGNYEQYF.

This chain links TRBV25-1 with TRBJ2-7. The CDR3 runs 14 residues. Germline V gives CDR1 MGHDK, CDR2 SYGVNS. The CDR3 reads CASSESGGFYEQYF.

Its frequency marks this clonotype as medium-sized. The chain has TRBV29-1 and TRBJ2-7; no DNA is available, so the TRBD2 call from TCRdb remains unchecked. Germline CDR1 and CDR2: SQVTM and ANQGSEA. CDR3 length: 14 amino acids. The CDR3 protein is CSVVTSGSTYEQYF.

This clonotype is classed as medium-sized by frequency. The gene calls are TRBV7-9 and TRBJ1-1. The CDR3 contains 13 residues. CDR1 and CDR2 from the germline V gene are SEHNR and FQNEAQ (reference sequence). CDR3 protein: CASTLPGAAEAFF.